This T cell receptor (beta chain) emerged from a study of blood T cells in healthy people across ages. The CDR3 is made up of 13 amino acids. Germline V gene data show CDR1 as DFQATT and CDR2 as SNEGSKA (reference sequence). The V end was cut by 6 bases, the J end by 7 bases, with 16 bases between. Overall study findings and caveats: Roughly linearly, TCR beta diversity per million T cells fell as age increased.

It was with a sample-barcoded 5' primer and a J-beta primer mix that a second PCR of about 6 to 12 cycles was run. Each cDNA molecule was tagged by a template-switch adaptor with 12 random nucleotides. TCRdb recomputed calls from the 5' RACE reads with MiXCR, one row per CDR3 protein. Of fewer than 900,000 distinct CDR3 sequences detected, 36% appear once; the ten largest clones hold 10% to 15%. A remark on this clonotype: The target antigen is unknown.

Sequenced sample: blood. The chain combines TRBV20-1 with TRBJ1-5; D gene uncertain. The clonotype originates from a man aged 18 to 29 in good health. The CDR3 is CSALKAHLQPQHF. The CDR3 nucleotides read TGCAGTGCCCTCAAAGCGCATTTGCAGCCCCAGCATTTT.